This TCR beta chain was observed in a study of cytomegalovirus exposure and HLA in healthy donors. This clone turned up a few times. The PCR ran on 60 Vbeta and 13 Jbeta primers. The table came from immunoSEQ multiplex PCR; TCRdb's copy has only in-frame clones and leaves some out. Of some 130,000 clones in the sample, around 70% were seen once. As for the donors, each was a healthy bone marrow donor. The specimen was PBMCs. The origin of this receptor is a man in his thirties or forties in good health and CMV-seropositive.

CDR3 in amino acids: CASSRLALGNEQFF. The CDR3 DNA reads TGCGCCAGCAGCAGACTAGCGTTAGGGAATGAGCAGTTCTTC. This chain joins TRBV10-2 and TRBJ2-1, with 8 bases lining up with TRBD2. Germline lookup yields CDR1 WSHSY and CDR2 SAAADI. The length of the CDR3 is 14 residues. The V gene end was trimmed by 6 bases and the J gene end by 7 bases; junction bases not matched to a gene: 8.